A single sample is the source of the 12 T cell receptor beta chains below, sequenced in a study of vaccination effects on CD4 cells after COVID-19. Their antigen targets remain unknown. Sequencing in the ViraFEST assay came after antigen-specific CD4+ T cells had been expanded with viral peptide pools, which were used to stimulate PBMC. Scientists isolated CD4+ T cells after an approximately 11-day culture period ended. Every participant took two doses of the BNT162b2 or mRNA-1273 vaccine. Data came from immunoSEQ multiplex PCR; TCRdb stores just in-frame clones and leaves some out. Of approximately 28,000 clones in the sample, about 80% are singletons; the top ten hold around 6.9%. Source: CD4+ T cells from PBMCs cultured with SARS-CoV-2 spike peptides, taken after COVID-19 vaccination. Receptors were obtained from a human donor who received a COVID-19 vaccine. Some clones in this sample may be carry-over from other donors' samples.

The chain uses TRBV7-3 and TRBJ2-1; 8 positions match TRBD1. V shed 5 bases, J shed 15 bases, and the junction held 12 bases outside the gene matches. The CDR3 is 13 residues long. Germline CDR1 is SGHTA and CDR2 is FQGTGA. The CDR3, as DNA: TGTGCCAGCAGCCTAATACCAGGACAGGGACTGTTCTTC. It is translated as CASSLIPGQGLFF. Full variable domain (rest looked up from reference TRBV7-3 and TRBJ2-1): GAGVSQTPSNKVTEKGKYVELRCDPISGHTALYWYRQSLGQGPEFLIYFQGTGAADDSGLPNDRFFAVRPEGSVSTLKIQRTERGDSAVYLCASSLIPGQGLFFGPGTRLTVL.

V and J are TRBV18 and TRBJ1-2, with D unresolved. The ends were cut back, 0 bases at V and 4 bases at J, with 9 bases in the middle. Germline V gives CDR1 KGHSH, CDR2 LQKENI. This CDR3 region has 14 residues. The CDR3 DNA reads as TGTGCCAGCTCACCACCGACGGATGTCTATGGCTACACCTTC. Translated: CASSPPTDVYGYTF.

This clone was counted once. The genes are TRBV18 and TRBJ1-3; D not resolved. Germline V gene data show CDR1 as KGHSH and CDR2 as LQKENI. Trimming pared 2 bases from V and 0 bases from J, leaving 8 bases between. This CDR3 comprises 15 residues. CDR3 DNA: TGTGCCAGCTCACCAGGGCCTGGCTCTGGAAACACCATATATTTT. The encoded protein is CASSPGPGSGNTIYF.

The chain carries TRBV18 and TRBJ1-1; TRBD1 agrees at 7 bases. V gave up 1 base and J gave up 11 bases; unmatched junction bases: 10. CDR1 KGHSH and CDR2 LQKENI come from the germline V gene. This CDR3 contains 14 residues. CDR3 loop: CASSPRKEGATAFF. CDR3 DNA: TGTGCCAGCTCACCACGGAAGGAGGGGGCTACGGCTTTCTTT.

This rearrangement joins TRBV29-1 to TRBJ1-2; 7 nucleotides align to TRBD1. The germline CDR1 and CDR2 sequences are SQVTM and ANQGSEA. This CDR3 spans 13 amino acids. The J segment lost 2 bases and the V segment lost 4 bases, leaving 4 bases of the junction unmatched. CDR3 coding DNA: TGCAGCGTTGGAAAACAGGGGAACTATGGCTACACCTTC. This codes for CSVGKQGNYGYTF. Supplemented by reference TRBV29-1 and TRBJ1-2, the full variable domain reads SAVISQKPSRDICQRGTSLTIQCQVDSQVTMMFWYRQQPGQSLTLIATANQGSEATYESGFVIDKFPISRPNLTFSTLTVSNMSPEDSSIYLCSVGKQGNYGYTFGSGTRLTVV.

The sample holds one count of this clone. Here the CDR3 DNA reads TGTGCTAGTGGTGAATACGAAAGGACAGGGAGGGTCGGGGAGCTGTTTTTT. It translates to CASGEYERTGRVGELFF. The chain combines TRBV12-5 with TRBJ2-2, with D perhaps TRBD1 (8 bases). Per germline, CDR1 LGHNT and CDR2 FRNRAP. V was shortened by 5 bases and J by 7 bases, with 23 bases between the two germline ends. This CDR3 comprises 17 residues. Full variable domain (rest looked up from reference TRBV12-5 and TRBJ2-2): DARVTQTPRHKVTEMGQEVTMRCQPILGHNTVFWYRQTMMQGLELLAYFRNRAPLDDSGMPKDRFSAEMPDATLATLKIQPSEPRDSAVYFCASGEYERTGRVGELFFGEGSRLTVL.

This chain joins TRBV7-3 and TRBJ2-5, with D perhaps given as TRBD1 or TRBD2 (5 bases each). Trimming took 4 bases from V and 5 from J, leaving 11 bases between them. Per the germline V gene, CDR1 is SGHTA and CDR2 is FQGTGA. The CDR3 is made up of 13 amino acids. The CDR3 coding sequence is TGTGCCAGCAGCTCCCGGGACGGGGAGACCCAGTACTTC. It yields the protein CASSSRDGETQYF. Based on the CDR3 plus reference TRBV7-3 and TRBJ2-5, the full variable domain is GAGVSQTPSNKVTEKGKYVELRCDPISGHTALYWYRQSLGQGPEFLIYFQGTGAADDSGLPNDRFFAVRPEGSVSTLKIQRTERGDSAVYLCASSSRDGETQYFGPGTRLLVL.

This clone appeared a few times. V gene TRBV6-6 combines with J gene TRBJ1-6; D is possibly TRBD1 (6 bases). Germline V CDR1 and CDR2: MNHNY, SVGAGI (reference sequence). Trimming pared 4 bases from V and 7 bases from J, leaving 14 bases between. The CDR3 spans 15 residues. In DNA form, the CDR3 reads TGTGCCAGCAGTTCGTCCGCAGGGGTGAATTCACCCCTCCACTTT. Translated, it gives CASSSSAGVNSPLHF.

V gene TRBV25-1 combines with J gene TRBJ1-2; 9 nucleotides agree with TRBD1. CDR1 and CDR2 from the germline V gene are MGHDK and SYGVNS. The trim removed 4 bases at V and 3 bases at J, leaving 9 bases unmatched. The CDR3 consists of 16 residues. CDR3 sequence (DNA): TGTGCCAGCAGTGGATCCGGACAGGGGAGGGACTATGGCTACACCTTC. This codes for CASSGSGQGRDYGYTF.

The chain recombines TRBV12-3 or TRBV12-4 with TRBJ2-7, with D maybe TRBD2 (6 bases). The CDR3 covers 13 residues. The V gene lost 3 bases and the J gene lost 6 bases, with 12 bases spanning the gap. CDR3 amino acids: CASSFGEDLEQYV. CDR3 sequence (DNA): TGTGCCAGCAGTTTCGGGGAGGACCTCGAGCAGTACGTC.

The J gene is TRBJ2-1, the V gene TRBV3-1 (or the pseudogene TRBV3-2); 13 bases match TRBD2. Losses at the gene ends were 5 bases for V and 6 bases for J; bases not matched to a gene: 4. The CDR3 covers 15 residues. The germline V gene has CDR1 LGHDT and CDR2 YNNKEL (reference sequence). This CDR3 is CASSKTSGGFNEQFF. CDR3 DNA sequence: TGTGCCAGCAGCAAGACTAGCGGGGGGTTCAATGAGCAGTTCTTC.

J is TRBJ1-6 and V is TRBV2; tentative D call: TRBD1 (6 bases). The germline V and J ends were trimmed by 11 bases and 7 bases, with 12 bases remaining between them. Looked up from germline, CDR1 is SNHLY and CDR2 is FYNNEI. This CDR3 is 12 amino acids long. DNA of the CDR3: TGTGCCTCCCGGGACACCAATTCACCCCTCCACTTT. This gives the protein CASRDTNSPLHF.